Reported below is one TCR beta chain. Its antigen is not known. This sample stems from a study of T-cell memory formation after mild COVID-19. General study results and limits: Clones shrinking from day 15 to 85 showed even CD4/CD8 mixes; later expanders tilted CD4+. CD4+ contracting clones were mainly CM and EM; CD8+ ones, EMRA. Some SARS-CoV-2-responding clones were already detected in memory before infection.

This CDR3 has 14 residues. Germline CDR1 and CDR2: DFQATT and SNEGSKA (reference sequence). The germline V and J ends were trimmed by 0 bases and 2 bases, with 8 bases remaining between them. The TCR alpha and TCR beta cDNA libraries, bearing sample barcodes and UMIs, were generated by 5'RACE using constant-segment primers. TCRdb reprocessed the 5' RACE reads with MiXCR, giving one entry per CDR3 protein. The sample has about 360,000 distinct CDR3 sequences, approximately 15% seen once. The chain recombines TRBV20-1 with TRBJ1-3; weak D call: TRBD1 (5 bases). The receptor comes from a man between 18 and 29 years old who had mild COVID-19 (a few samples of this study predate the infection). Cell type and time point are not known. Sequencing used PBMCs or a T cell subset sorted from them (not recorded which). DNA for the CDR3: TGCAGTGCTAGAGATGTCAGGGCTGGAAACACCATATATTTT. This gives the protein CSARDVRAGNTIYF.